This TCR beta chain was identified in a study of OX40 agonist ivuxolimab in advanced cancers. Study-wide context: The dose-escalation cohort had hepatocellular carcinoma, melanoma, renal cell or head and neck cancer.

Here immunoSEQ multiplex PCR was the method, and the copy in TCRdb shows in-frame clones only, minus some. The repertoire holds roughly 60,000 clones, with roughly nine tenths as singletons. Germline CDR1 SGHRS, CDR2 YFSETQ. With 2 bases removed from V and 4 bases from J, the gap between germline ends came to 18 bases. CDR3 length: 16 amino acids. The chain uses TRBV5-1 and TRBJ2-5; D assignment may be TRBD1 or TRBD2 (6 bases each). The source is an adult with an advanced solid tumor such as melanoma, head and neck, liver or kidney cancer. This specimen was CD4+ or CD8+ T cells sorted from blood, taken in a trial of the OX40 agonist ivuxolimab. CDR3 DNA: TGCGCCAGCAGCTTACGGCTAGGGGGGAATGGAGAGACCCAGTACTTC. It translates to CASSLRLGGNGETQYF.